Presented here are 12 T cell receptor beta chains from one specimen sequenced in a study of cytotoxic CD8 clonotypes in ibrutinib-treated CLL. Some clones are missing from TCRdb's copy, which holds only in-frame ones; the method was immunoSEQ multiplex PCR. The table lists fewer than 400,000 clones, approximately 67% of them singletons. The sequenced sample was PBMCs, obtained after 36 months of ibrutinib treatment. The receptors shown here come from a human donor with chronic lymphocytic leukemia.

This clone showed up just once. The chain combines TRBV4-1 with TRBJ2-5; D assignment may be TRBD1 or TRBD2 (5 bases each). The CDR3 contains 16 residues. Germline CDR1 is MGHRA and CDR2 is YSYEKL. Trimming removed 5 bases from V and 2 bases from J, with 18 bases in between. CDR3 region: CASSKRGEKVQETQYF. CDR3 DNA: TGCGCCAGCAGCAAAAGAGGGGAGAAGGTACAAGAGACCCAGTACTTC.

The chain is built from TRBV5-1 and TRBJ2-3; D unclear. This CDR3 has 15 residues. CDR1 and CDR2 from the germline V gene are SGHRS and YFSETQ. V lost 2 bases and J lost 0, with 10 bases in between. The CDR3 protein is CASSFLESSTDTQYF. The CDR3, as DNA: TGCGCCAGCAGCTTCCTTGAATCTAGCACAGATACGCAGTATTTT. The full variable domain, rest sourced from reference TRBV5-1 and TRBJ2-3, is KAGVTQTPRYLIKTRGQQVTLSCSPISGHRSVSWYQQTPGQGLQFLFEYFSETQRNKGNFPGRFSGRQFSNSRSEMNVSTLELGDSALYLCASSFLESSTDTQYFGPGTRLTVL.

The genes are TRBV5-1 and TRBJ1-1; 11 bases are a match to TRBD1. Germline assignment: CDR1 SGHRS and CDR2 YFSETQ. V dropped 4 bases and J dropped 5; count of bases not matched to a gene: 13. The CDR3 is 17 amino acids. The CDR3 reads CASSRGQGAGGNTEAFF. The CDR3 bases are TGCGCCAGCAGCCGAGGACAGGGGGCCGGCGGTAATACTGAAGCTTTCTTT. Drawing the rest from reference TRBV5-1 and TRBJ1-1, the complete variable domain is KAGVTQTPRYLIKTRGQQVTLSCSPISGHRSVSWYQQTPGQGLQFLFEYFSETQRNKGNFPGRFSGRQFSNSRSEMNVSTLELGDSALYLCASSRGQGAGGNTEAFFGQGTRLTVV.

The chain is built from TRBV5-1 and TRBJ1-1; D is possibly TRBD1 (6 bases). Germline CDR1 and CDR2: SGHRS and YFSETQ. V shed 4 bases and J shed 4 bases, with 17 bases lying between them. The CDR3 is 15 residues long. DNA of the CDR3: TGCGCCAGCAGCCCATCCACAGGGAGGGGCACTGAAGCTTTCTTT. Translated: CASSPSTGRGTEAFF.

V usage is TRBV4-1 and J usage is TRBJ1-2; D may be TRBD1 (5 bases). The V and J ends lost 5 bases and 7 bases respectively, with 17 bases between them. This CDR3 region has 14 residues. From germline, CDR1 is MGHRA and CDR2 YSYEKL. CDR3 sequence reads: CASSETVARAGYTF. CDR3 sequence (DNA): TGCGCCAGCAGCGAGACAGTTGCCCGAGCTGGCTACACCTTC.

This sequence joins TRBV7-8 and TRBJ2-5; 10 positions match TRBD1. Germline loops: CDR1 SGHVS, CDR2 FQNEAQ. The CDR3 has 14 residues. The ends lost 8 bases at V and 5 bases at J; junction bases unmatched: 8. This chain's CDR3 is CASPRTGGTETQYF. CDR3 bases: TGTGCCAGCCCCAGGACAGGGGGAACGGAGACCCAGTACTTC.

This clone was seen only a few times. The chain joins TRBV7-8 to TRBJ2-7; 8 bases match TRBD1. This CDR3 has 14 amino acids. The V and J ends lost 6 bases and 2 bases, in that order; junction bases with no gene match: 6. Germline V gene data show CDR1 as SGHVS and CDR2 as FQNEAQ. This CDR3 is CASRADRGAYEQYF. In DNA, the CDR3 is TGTGCCAGCAGAGCAGACAGGGGCGCCTACGAGCAGTACTTC.

This clone was seen a few times. V is TRBV9 and J is TRBJ1-2; 8 positions agree with TRBD1. V was clipped by 5 bases and J by 2 bases; unmatched bases: 5. Germline V gives CDR1 SGDLS, CDR2 YYNGEE. CDR3 length equals 14 residues. CDR3 amino acids: CASRGTGKNYGYTF. CDR3 nucleotides: TGTGCCAGCAGGGGGACAGGTAAAAACTATGGCTACACCTTC.

The chain carries TRBV5-1 and TRBJ1-1, with a tentative D call TRBD1 (6 bases). The CDR3 is 14 residues long. CDR1 is SGHRS, CDR2 YFSETQ, per germline. V shed 3 bases and J shed 7 bases, with 16 bases lying between them. CDR3 in amino acids: CASSSSLGGGEAFF. The CDR3, as DNA: TGCGCCAGCAGCTCCTCGTTGGGGGGCGGTGAAGCTTTCTTT.

The chain recombines TRBV15 with TRBJ2-1, with D tentatively TRBD1 (6 bases). This CDR3 is 13 amino acids long. From germline, CDR1 is LNHNV and CDR2 YYDKDF (reference sequence). Deletions cut 8 bases from V and 11 bases from J, with 19 bases between. The CDR3 nucleotides are TGTGCCACCCGAAGGTCAGGGGATATCCAGCAGTTCTTC. As protein: CATRRSGDIQQFF.

The rearrangement uses TRBV6-5 and TRBJ2-7; tentative D call: TRBD1 (6 bases). CDR1 MNHEY and CDR2 SVGAGI come from the germline V gene. This CDR3 comprises 11 residues. Trimming took 5 bases from V and 6 from J, leaving 8 bases between them. This CDR3 reads CASSTGTEQYF. In nucleotides, the CDR3 is TGTGCCAGCAGTACAGGGACCGAGCAGTACTTC.

The chain has TRBV15 and TRBJ2-7; 8 bases fit TRBD2. This CDR3 spans 14 amino acids. Germline values: CDR1 LNHNV, CDR2 YYDKDF (reference sequence). Trimming cost V 6 bases and J 3 bases; bases outside gene matches: 7. CDR3 nucleotide sequence: TGTGCCACCAGTCGCAGCGGGGGTCTCTACGAGCAGTACTTC. It specifies CATSRSGGLYEQYF.